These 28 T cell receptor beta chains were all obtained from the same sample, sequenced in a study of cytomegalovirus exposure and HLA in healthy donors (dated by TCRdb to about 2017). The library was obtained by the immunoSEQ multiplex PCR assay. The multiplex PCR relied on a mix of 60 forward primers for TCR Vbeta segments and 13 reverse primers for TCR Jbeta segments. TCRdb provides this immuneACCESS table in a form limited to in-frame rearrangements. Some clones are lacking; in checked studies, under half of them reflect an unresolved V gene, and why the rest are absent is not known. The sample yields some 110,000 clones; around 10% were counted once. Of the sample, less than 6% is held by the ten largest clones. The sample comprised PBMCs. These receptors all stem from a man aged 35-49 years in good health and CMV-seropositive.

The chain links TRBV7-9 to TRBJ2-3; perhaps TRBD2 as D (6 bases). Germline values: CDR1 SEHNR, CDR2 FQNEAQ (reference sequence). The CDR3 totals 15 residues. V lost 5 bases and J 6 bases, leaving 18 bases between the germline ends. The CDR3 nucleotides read TGTGCCAGCAGCCTCGGGGGAGGTCCTCTGGATACGCAGTATTTT. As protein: CASSLGGGPLDTQYF.

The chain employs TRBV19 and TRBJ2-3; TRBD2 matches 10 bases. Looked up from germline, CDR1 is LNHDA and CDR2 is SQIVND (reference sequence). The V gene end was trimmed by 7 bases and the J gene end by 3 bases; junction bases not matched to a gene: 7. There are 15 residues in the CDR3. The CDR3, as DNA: TGTGCCAGTACCCTTAGCGGGAGGAGGACAGATACGCAGTATTTT. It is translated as CASTLSGRRTDTQYF.

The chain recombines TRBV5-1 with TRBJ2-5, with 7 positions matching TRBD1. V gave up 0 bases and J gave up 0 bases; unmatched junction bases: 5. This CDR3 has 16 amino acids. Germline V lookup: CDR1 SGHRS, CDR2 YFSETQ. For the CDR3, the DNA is TGCGCCAGCAGCTTGGACGGGACAGCTGACCAAGAGACCCAGTACTTC. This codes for CASSLDGTADQETQYF.

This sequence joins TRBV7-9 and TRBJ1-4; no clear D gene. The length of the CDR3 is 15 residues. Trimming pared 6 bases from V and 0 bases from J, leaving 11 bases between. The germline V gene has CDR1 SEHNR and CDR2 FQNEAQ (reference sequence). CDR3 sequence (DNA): TGTGCCAGCAGTTATTTCCCCGCAACTAATGAAAAACTGTTTTTT. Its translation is CASSYFPATNEKLFF.

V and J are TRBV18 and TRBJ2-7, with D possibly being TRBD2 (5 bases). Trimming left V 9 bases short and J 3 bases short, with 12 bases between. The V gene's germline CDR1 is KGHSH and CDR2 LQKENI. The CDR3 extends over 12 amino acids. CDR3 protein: CASSQGSYEQYF. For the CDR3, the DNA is TGTGCCAGTTCCCAAGGGAGCTACGAGCAGTACTTC.

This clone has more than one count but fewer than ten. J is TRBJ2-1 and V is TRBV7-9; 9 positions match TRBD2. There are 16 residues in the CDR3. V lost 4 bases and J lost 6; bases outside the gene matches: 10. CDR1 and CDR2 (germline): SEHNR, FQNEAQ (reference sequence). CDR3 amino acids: CASSSPLSGRFNEQFF. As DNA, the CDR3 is TGTGCCAGCAGCTCCCCTTTAAGCGGGAGGTTCAATGAGCAGTTCTTC. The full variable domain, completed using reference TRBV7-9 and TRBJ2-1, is DTGVSQNPRHKITKRGQNVTFRCDPISEHNRLYWYRQTLGQGPEFLTYFQNEAQLEKSRLLSDRFSAERPKGSFSTLEIQRTEQGDSAMYLCASSSPLSGRFNEQFFGPGTRLTVL.

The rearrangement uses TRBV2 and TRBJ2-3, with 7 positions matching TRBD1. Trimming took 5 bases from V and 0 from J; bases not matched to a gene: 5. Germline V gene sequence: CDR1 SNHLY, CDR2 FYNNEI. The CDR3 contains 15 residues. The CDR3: CASSLQGSSTDTQYF. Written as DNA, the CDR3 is TGTGCCAGCAGTTTACAGGGGAGTAGCACAGATACGCAGTATTTT.

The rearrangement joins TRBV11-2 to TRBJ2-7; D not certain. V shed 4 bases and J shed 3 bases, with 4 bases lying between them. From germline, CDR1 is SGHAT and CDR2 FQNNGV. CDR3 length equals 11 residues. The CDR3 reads CASSSRYEQYF. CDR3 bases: TGTGCCAGCAGCTCCCGCTACGAGCAGTACTTC.

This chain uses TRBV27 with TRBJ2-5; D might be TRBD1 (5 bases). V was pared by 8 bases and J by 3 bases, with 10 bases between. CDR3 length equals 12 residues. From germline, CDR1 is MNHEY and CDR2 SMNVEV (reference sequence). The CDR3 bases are TGTGCCAGCCGTGGGGCTAAAGAGACCCAGTACTTC. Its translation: CASRGAKETQYF.

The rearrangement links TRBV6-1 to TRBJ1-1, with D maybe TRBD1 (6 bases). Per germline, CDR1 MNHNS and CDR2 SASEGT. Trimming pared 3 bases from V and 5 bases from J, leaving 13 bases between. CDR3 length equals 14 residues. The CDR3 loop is CASSDGGAWTEAFF. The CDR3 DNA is TGTGCCAGCAGTGATGGGGGGGCGTGGACTGAAGCTTTCTTT.

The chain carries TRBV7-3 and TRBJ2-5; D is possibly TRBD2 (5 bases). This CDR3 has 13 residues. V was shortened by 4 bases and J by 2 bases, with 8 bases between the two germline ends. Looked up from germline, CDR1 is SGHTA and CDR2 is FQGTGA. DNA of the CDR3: TGTGCCAGCAGCTGGACTGAGCAAGAGACCCAGTACTTC. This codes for CASSWTEQETQYF. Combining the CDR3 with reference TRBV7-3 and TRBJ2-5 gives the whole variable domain GAGVSQTPSNKVTEKGKYVELRCDPISGHTALYWYRQSLGQGPEFLIYFQGTGAADDSGLPNDRFFAVRPEGSVSTLKIQRTERGDSAVYLCASSWTEQETQYFGPGTRLLVL.

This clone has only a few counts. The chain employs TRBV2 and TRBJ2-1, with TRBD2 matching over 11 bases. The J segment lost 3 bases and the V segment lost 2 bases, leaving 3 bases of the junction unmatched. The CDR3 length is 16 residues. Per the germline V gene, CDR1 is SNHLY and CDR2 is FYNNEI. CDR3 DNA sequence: TGTGCCAGCAGTGAATCGACTAGCGGGATCTACAATGAGCAGTTCTTC. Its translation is CASSESTSGIYNEQFF.

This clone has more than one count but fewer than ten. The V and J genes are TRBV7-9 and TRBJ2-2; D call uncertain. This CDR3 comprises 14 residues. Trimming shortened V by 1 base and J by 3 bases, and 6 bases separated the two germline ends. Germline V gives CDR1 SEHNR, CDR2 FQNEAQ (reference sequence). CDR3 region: CASSLGQHTGELFF. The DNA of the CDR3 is TGTGCCAGCAGCTTAGGACAACACACCGGGGAGCTGTTTTTT. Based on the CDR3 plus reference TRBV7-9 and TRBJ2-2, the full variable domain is DTGVSQNPRHKITKRGQNVTFRCDPISEHNRLYWYRQTLGQGPEFLTYFQNEAQLEKSRLLSDRFSAERPKGSFSTLEIQRTEQGDSAMYLCASSLGQHTGELFFGEGSRLTVL.

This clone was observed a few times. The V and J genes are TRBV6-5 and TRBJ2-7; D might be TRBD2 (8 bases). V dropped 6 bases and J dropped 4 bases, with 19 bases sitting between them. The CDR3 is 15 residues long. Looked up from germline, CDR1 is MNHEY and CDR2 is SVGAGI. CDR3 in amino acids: CASSPGDSGRYEQYF. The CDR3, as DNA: TGTGCCAGCAGCCCGGGGGACAGCGGGAGATACGAGCAGTACTTC.

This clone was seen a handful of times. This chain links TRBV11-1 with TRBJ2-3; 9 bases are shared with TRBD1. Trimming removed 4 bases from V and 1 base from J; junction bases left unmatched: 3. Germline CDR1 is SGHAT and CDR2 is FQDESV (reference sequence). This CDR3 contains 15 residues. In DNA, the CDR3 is TGTGCCAGCAGCTACAGGGGGCGCGGCACAGATACGCAGTATTTT. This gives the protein CASSYRGRGTDTQYF.

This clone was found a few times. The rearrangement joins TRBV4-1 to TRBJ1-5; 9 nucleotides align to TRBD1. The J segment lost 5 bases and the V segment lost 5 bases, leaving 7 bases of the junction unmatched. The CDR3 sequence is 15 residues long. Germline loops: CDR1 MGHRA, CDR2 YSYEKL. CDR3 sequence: CASSYRQGDDQPQHF. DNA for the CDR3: TGCGCCAGCAGCTACAGACAGGGGGATGATCAGCCCCAGCATTTT.

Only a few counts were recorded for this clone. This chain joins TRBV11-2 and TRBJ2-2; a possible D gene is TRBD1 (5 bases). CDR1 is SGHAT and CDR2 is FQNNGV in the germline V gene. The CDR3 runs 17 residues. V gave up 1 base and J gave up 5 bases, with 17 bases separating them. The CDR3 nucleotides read TGTGCCAGCAGCTTAGCGGCAGGGTCTCTTAATACCGGGGAGCTGTTTTTT. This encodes CASSLAAGSLNTGELFF.

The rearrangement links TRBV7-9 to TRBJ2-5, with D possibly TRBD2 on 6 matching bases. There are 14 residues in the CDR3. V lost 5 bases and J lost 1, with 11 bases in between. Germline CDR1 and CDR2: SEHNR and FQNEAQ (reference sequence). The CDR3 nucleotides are TGTGCCAGCAGCCCCGCGGGGAGCCAAGAGACCCAGTACTTC. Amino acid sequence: CASSPAGSQETQYF. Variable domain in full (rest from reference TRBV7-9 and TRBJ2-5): DTGVSQNPRHKITKRGQNVTFRCDPISEHNRLYWYRQTLGQGPEFLTYFQNEAQLEKSRLLSDRFSAERPKGSFSTLEIQRTEQGDSAMYLCASSPAGSQETQYFGPGTRLLVL.

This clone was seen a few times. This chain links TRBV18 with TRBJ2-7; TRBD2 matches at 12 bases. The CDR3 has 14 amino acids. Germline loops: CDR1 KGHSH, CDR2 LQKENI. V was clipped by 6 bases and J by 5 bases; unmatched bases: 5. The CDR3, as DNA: TGTGCCAGCTCTCCTAGCGGGAGGGCCCACGAGCAGTACTTC. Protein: CASSPSGRAHEQYF.

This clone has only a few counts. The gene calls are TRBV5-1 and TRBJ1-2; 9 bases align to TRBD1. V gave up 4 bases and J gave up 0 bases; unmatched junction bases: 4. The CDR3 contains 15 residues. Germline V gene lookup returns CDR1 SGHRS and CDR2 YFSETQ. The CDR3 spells CASSPGTGSNYGYTF. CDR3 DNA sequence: TGCGCCAGCAGCCCTGGGACAGGGTCTAACTATGGCTACACCTTC.

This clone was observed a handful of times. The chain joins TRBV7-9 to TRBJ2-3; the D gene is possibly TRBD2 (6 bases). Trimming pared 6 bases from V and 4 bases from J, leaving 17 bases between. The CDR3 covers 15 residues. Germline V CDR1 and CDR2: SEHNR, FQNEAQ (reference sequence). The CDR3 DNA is TGTGCCAGCAGTCGGGGGACGCTTTTCTCAGATACGCAGTATTTT. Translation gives CASSRGTLFSDTQYF.

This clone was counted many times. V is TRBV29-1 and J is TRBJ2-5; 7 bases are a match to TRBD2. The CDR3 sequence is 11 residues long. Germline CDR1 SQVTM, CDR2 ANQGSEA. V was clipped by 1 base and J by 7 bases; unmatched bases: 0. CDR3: CSVEAGGTQYF. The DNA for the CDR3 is TGCAGCGTTGAAGCGGGGGGGACCCAGTACTTC.

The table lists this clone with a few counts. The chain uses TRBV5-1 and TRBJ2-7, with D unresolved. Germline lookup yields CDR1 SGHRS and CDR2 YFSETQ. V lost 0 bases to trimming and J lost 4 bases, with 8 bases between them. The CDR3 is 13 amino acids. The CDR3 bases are TGCGCCAGCAGCTTGGGACATTCTTACGAGCAGTACTTC. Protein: CASSLGHSYEQYF. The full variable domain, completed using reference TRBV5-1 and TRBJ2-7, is KAGVTQTPRYLIKTRGQQVTLSCSPISGHRSVSWYQQTPGQGLQFLFEYFSETQRNKGNFPGRFSGRQFSNSRSEMNVSTLELGDSALYLCASSLGHSYEQYFGPGTRLTVT.

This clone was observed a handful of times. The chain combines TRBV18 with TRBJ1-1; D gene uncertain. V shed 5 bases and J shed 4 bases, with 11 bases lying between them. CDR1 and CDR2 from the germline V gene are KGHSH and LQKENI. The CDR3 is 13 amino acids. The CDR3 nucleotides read TGTGCCAGCTCATCAGAACGGGGCACTGAAGCTTTCTTT. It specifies CASSSERGTEAFF.

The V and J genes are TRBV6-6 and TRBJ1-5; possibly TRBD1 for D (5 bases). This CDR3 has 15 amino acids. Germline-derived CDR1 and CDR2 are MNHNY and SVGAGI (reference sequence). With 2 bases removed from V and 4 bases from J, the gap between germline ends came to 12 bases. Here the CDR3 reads CASSYRITGNQPQHF. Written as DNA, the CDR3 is TGTGCCAGCAGTTACCGAATAACAGGAAATCAGCCCCAGCATTTT.

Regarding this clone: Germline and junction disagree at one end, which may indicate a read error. The CDR3 reads CASSFSGQSENTIYF. The CDR3 nucleotides are TGTGCCAGCAGTTTTTCTGGCCAGTCTGAAAACACCATATATTTT. J is TRBJ1-3 and V is TRBV28; D is unclear. This CDR3 is built from 15 residues. CDR1 is MDHEN, CDR2 SYDVKM, per germline.

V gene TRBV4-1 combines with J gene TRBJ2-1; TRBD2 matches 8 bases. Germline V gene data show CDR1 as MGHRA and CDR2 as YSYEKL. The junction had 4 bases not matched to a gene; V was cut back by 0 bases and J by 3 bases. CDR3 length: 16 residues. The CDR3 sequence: CASSQESSGSYNEQFF. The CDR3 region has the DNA TGCGCCAGCAGCCAAGAGAGCAGCGGGAGCTACAATGAGCAGTTCTTC.

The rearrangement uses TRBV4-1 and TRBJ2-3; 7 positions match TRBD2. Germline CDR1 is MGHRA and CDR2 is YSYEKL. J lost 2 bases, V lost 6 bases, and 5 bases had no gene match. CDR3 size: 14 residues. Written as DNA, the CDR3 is TGCGCCAGCAGTCTGGGAGGGTACACAGATACGCAGTATTTT. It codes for CASSLGGYTDTQYF.